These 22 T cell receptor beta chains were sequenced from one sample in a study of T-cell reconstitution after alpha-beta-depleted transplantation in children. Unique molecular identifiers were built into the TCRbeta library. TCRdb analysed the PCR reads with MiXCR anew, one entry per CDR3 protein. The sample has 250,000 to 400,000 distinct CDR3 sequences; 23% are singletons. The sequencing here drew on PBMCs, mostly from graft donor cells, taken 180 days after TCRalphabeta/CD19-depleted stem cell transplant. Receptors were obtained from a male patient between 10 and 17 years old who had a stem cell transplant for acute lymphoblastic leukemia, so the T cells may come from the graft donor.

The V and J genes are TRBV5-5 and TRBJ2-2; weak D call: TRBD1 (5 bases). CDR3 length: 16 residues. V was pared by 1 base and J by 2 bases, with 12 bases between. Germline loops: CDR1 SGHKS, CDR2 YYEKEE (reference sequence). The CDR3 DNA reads TGTGCCAGCAGCTTGAGGGGTCCGCGCAACACCGGGGAGCTGTTTTTT. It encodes CASSLRGPRNTGELFF.

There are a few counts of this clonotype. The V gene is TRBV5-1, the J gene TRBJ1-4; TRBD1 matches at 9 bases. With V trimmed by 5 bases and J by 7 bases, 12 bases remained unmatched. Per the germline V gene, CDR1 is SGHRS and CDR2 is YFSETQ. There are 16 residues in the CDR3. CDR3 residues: CASRTGPTGGVEKLFF. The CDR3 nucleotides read TGCGCCAGCAGGACGGGACCGACAGGGGGGGTTGAAAAACTGTTTTTT.

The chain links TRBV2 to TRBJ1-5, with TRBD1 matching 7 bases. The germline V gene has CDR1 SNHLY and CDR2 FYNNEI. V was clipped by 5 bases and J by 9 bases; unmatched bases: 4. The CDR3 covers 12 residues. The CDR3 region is CASSPQGLPQHF. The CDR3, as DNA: TGTGCCAGCAGTCCACAGGGGCTGCCCCAGCATTTT.

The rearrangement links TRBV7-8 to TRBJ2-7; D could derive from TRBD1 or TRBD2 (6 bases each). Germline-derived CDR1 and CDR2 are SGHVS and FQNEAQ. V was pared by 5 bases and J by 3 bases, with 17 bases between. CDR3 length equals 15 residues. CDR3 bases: TGTGCCAGCAGCAAGGGGGGACCGCCGGACTACGAGCAGTACTTC. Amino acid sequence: CASSKGGPPDYEQYF.

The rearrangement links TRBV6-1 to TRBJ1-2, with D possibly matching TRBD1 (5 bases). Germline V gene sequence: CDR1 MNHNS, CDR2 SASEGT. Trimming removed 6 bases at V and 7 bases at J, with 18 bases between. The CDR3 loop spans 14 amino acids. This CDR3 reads CASSRVPSGSGYTF. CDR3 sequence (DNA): TGTGCCAGCAGCCGCGTTCCCTCAGGGTCTGGCTACACCTTC.

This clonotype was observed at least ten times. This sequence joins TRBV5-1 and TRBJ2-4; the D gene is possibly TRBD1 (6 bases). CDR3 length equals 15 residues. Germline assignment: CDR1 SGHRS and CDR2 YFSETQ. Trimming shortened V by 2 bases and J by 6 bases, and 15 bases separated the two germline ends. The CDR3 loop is CASSFYPEQGNIQYF. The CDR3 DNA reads TGCGCCAGCAGCTTTTACCCCGAACAGGGAAACATTCAGTACTTC. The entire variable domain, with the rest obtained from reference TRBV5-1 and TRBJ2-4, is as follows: KAGVTQTPRYLIKTRGQQVTLSCSPISGHRSVSWYQQTPGQGLQFLFEYFSETQRNKGNFPGRFSGRQFSNSRSEMNVSTLELGDSALYLCASSFYPEQGNIQYFGAGTRLSVL.

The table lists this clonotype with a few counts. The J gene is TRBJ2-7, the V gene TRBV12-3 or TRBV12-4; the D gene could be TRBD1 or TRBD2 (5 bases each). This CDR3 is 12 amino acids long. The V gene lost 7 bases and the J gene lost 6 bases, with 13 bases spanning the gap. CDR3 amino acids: CASTLMRGEQYF. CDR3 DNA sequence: TGTGCCAGCACCTTGATGAGGGGCGAGCAGTACTTC.

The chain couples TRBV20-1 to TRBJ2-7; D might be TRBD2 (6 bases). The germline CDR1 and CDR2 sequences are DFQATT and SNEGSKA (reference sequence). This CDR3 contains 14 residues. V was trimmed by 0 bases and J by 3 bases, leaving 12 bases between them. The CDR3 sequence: CSARETGSRYEQYF. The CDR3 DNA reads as TGCAGTGCTAGAGAAACCGGGAGTCGCTACGAGCAGTACTTC.

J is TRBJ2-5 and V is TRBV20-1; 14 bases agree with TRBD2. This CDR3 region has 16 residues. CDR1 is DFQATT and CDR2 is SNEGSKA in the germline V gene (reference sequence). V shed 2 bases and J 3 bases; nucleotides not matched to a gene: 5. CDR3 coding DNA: TGCAGTGCTAGATTATGGACTAGCGGGAGGAAAGAGACCCAGTACTTC. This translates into CSARLWTSGRKETQYF.

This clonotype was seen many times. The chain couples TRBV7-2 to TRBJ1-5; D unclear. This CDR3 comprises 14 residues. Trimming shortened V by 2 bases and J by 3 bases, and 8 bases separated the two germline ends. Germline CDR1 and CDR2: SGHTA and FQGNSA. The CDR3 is CASSLTSNNQPQHF. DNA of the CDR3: TGTGCCAGCAGCTTAACATCTAACAATCAGCCCCAGCATTTT.

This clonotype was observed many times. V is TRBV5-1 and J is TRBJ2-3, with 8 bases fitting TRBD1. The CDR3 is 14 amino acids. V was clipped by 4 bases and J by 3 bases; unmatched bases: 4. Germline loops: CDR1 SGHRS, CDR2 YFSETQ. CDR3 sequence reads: CASSPRQGTDTQYF. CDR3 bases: TGCGCCAGCAGCCCACGACAGGGGACAGATACGCAGTATTTT.

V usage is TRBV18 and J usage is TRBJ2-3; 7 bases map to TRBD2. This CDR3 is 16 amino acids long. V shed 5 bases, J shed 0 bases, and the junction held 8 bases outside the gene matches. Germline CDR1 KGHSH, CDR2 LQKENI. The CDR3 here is CASSFALASSTDTQYF. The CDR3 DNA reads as TGTGCCAGCTCATTTGCACTAGCGTCTAGCACAGATACGCAGTATTTT.

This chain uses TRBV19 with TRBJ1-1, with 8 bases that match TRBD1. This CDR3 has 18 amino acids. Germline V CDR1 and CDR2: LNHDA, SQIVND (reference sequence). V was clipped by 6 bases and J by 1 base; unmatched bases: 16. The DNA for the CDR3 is TGTGCCAGTAGCCGGTACTTCGGACAGGGTTCGAGGAACACTGAAGCTTTCTTT. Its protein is CASSRYFGQGSRNTEAFF.

The CDR3 DNA reads as TGTGCCAGCAGCTTAGCGGCCTACCCTCCGAACACCGGGGAGCTGTTTTTT. This codes for CASSLAAYPPNTGELFF. The V and J genes are TRBV7-9 and TRBJ2-2; no reliable D call. The CDR3 extends over 17 amino acids. Looked up from germline, CDR1 is SEHNR and CDR2 is FQNEAQ (reference sequence). Trimming pared 0 bases from V and 0 bases from J, leaving 11 bases between. Full variable domain (remainder filled in from reference TRBV7-9 and TRBJ2-2): DTGVSQNPRHKITKRGQNVTFRCDPISEHNRLYWYRQTLGQGPEFLTYFQNEAQLEKSRLLSDRFSAERPKGSFSTLEIQRTEQGDSAMYLCASSLAAYPPNTGELFFGEGSRLTVL.

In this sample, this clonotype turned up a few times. The CDR3 here is CASSLRLGQNTEAFF. The CDR3 DNA is TGTGCCAGCAGCTTAAGGCTGGGTCAGAACACTGAAGCTTTCTTT. The chain couples TRBV7-2 to TRBJ1-1, with D unclear. With 2 bases removed from V and 1 base from J, the gap between germline ends came to 11 bases. Germline V CDR1 and CDR2: SGHTA, FQGNSA. CDR3 length equals 15 residues.

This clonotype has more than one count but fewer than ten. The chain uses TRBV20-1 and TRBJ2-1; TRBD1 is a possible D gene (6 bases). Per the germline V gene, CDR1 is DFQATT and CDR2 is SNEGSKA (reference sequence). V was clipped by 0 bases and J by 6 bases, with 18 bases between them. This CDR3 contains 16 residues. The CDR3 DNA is TGCAGTGCTAGAGAGGGGGCGCGACGGTACGGCAATGAGCAGTTCTTC. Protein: CSAREGARRYGNEQFF.

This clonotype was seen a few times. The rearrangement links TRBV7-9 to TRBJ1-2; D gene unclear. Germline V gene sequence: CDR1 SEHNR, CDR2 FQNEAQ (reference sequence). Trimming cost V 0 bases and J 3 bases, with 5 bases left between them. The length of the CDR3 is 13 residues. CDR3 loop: CASSLAGHYGYTF. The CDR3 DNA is TGTGCCAGCAGCTTAGCAGGGCACTATGGCTACACCTTC.

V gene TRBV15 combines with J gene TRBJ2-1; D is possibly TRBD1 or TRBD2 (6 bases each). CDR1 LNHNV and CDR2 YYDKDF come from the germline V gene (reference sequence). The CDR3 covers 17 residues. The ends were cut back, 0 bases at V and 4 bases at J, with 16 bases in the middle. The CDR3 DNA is TGTGCCACCAGCAGAGATTACGGAGGGGGACGGTACAATGAGCAGTTCTTC. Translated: CATSRDYGGGRYNEQFF.

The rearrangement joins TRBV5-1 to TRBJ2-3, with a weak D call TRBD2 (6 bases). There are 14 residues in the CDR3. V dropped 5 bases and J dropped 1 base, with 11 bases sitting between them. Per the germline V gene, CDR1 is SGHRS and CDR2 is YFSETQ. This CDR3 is CASRGGAGTDTQYF. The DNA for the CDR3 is TGCGCCAGCAGGGGGGGAGCCGGCACAGATACGCAGTATTTT.

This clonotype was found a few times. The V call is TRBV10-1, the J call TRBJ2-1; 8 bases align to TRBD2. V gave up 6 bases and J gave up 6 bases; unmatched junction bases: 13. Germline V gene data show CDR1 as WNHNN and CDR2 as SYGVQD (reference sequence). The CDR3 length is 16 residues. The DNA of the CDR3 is TGCGCCAGCAGCGATACTGAGCGGGAGCCAGGCAATGAGCAGTTCTTC. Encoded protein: CASSDTEREPGNEQFF.

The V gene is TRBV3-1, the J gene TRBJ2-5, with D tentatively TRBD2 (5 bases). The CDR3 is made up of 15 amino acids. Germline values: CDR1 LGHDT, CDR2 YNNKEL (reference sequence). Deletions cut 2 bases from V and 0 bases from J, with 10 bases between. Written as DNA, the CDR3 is TGTGCCAGCAGCCAAATCTGGCGGGACCAAGAGACCCAGTACTTC. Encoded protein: CASSQIWRDQETQYF.

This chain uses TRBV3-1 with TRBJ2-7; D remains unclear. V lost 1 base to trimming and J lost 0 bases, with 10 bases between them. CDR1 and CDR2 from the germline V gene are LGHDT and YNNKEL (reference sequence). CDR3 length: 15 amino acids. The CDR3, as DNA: TGTGCCAGCAGCCAAGCGCGTCTACTCTCCTACGAGCAGTACTTC. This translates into CASSQARLLSYEQYF.